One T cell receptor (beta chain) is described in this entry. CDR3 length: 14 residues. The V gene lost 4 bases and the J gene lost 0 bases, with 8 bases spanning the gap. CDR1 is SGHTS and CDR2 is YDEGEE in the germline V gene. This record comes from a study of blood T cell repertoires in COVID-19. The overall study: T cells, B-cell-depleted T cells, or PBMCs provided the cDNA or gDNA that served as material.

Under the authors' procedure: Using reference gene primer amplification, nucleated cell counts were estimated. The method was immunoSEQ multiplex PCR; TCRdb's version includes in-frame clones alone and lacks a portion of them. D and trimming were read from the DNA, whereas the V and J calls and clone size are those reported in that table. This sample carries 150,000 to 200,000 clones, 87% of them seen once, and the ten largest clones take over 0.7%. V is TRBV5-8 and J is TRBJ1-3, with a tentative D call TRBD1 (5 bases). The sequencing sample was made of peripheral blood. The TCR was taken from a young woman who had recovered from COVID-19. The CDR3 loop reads CASSAGFSGNTIYF. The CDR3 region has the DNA TGTGCCAGCAGCGCAGGGTTCTCTGGAAACACCATATATTTT.